One and the same sample provided the 29 T cell receptor beta chains below, sequenced in a study of beta chain features in type 1 diabetes. Study observations and caveats: People with Type 1 diabetes carried modestly yet significantly shorter TCRB CDR3s in all four CD4+ subsets.

As every portion of the isolated RNA was reverse transcribed, the sequencing read expressed TCRB transcripts. Only in-frame clones appear in the TCRdb table, and some are missing; sequencing was by immunoSEQ multiplex PCR. The sample comprises 600,000 to 750,000 clones, 9.5% to 15% of which are singletons, and 0.095% to 0.15% rests with the top ten. No cognate antigen is known for these TCRs. The sample was naive CD4+ T cells from blood. The receptors come from a man under 40 with type 1 diabetes.

The chain is built from TRBV2 and TRBJ2-3; 8 nucleotides match TRBD2. Trimming removed 3 bases from V and 5 bases from J; junction bases left unmatched: 1. The CDR3 sequence is 13 residues long. Per the germline V gene, CDR1 is SNHLY and CDR2 is FYNNEI. The CDR3 sequence is CASSDLAGDTQYF. The CDR3 bases are TGTGCCAGCAGTGATCTAGCGGGAGATACGCAGTATTTT.

This chain uses TRBV11-2 with TRBJ1-2; 9 bases align to TRBD1. The CDR3 extends over 18 amino acids. V lost 4 bases, J lost 6 bases, and 18 bases stayed unmatched. Germline CDR1 SGHAT, CDR2 FQNNGV. The CDR3 DNA reads as TGTGCCAGCAGCTCCCGCCCCGGACAGGGGATATCTAGGCATGGCTACACCTTC. Protein product: CASSSRPGQGISRHGYTF.

This clone was counted only a few times. The chain uses TRBV2 and TRBJ2-1, with D hard to call. V was clipped by 4 bases and J by 0 bases, with 10 bases between them. CDR1 and CDR2 from the germline V gene are SNHLY and FYNNEI. This CDR3 has 15 residues. CDR3 sequence reads: CASSVEQISYNEQFF. The CDR3 DNA is TGTGCCAGCAGTGTGGAACAGATCTCCTACAATGAGCAGTTCTTC.

This clone was seen only a few times. The same CDR3 can be traced to other DNA sequences in this sample. V usage is TRBV18 and J usage is TRBJ2-3; possibly TRBD2 for D (6 bases). Germline CDR1 KGHSH, CDR2 LQKENI. The CDR3 extends over 14 amino acids. The V gene lost 3 bases and the J gene lost 2 bases, with 9 bases spanning the gap. The CDR3 nucleotides are TGTGCCAGCTCACCCGGGACTGCCACAGATACGCAGTATTTT. It codes for CASSPGTATDTQYF. Together with reference TRBV18 and TRBJ2-3, the CDR3 gives the full variable domain: NAGVMQNPRHLVRRRGQEARLRCSPMKGHSHVYWYRQLPEEGLKFMVYLQKENIIDESGMPKERFSAEFPKEGPSILRIQQVVRGDSAAYFCASSPGTATDTQYFGPGTRLTVL.

This clone came up a few times. The chain uses TRBV19 and TRBJ1-1; D gene unclear. Trimming stripped 7 bases from V and 5 bases from J, with 14 bases between. Germline V lookup: CDR1 LNHDA, CDR2 SQIVND (reference sequence). The CDR3 extends over 13 amino acids. The CDR3 here is CASNPGWGTEAFF. The CDR3, as DNA: TGTGCCAGTAATCCGGGCTGGGGAACTGAAGCTTTCTTT.

This sequence joins TRBV2 and TRBJ1-5; 12 bases are a match to TRBD1. The CDR3 spans 15 residues. Germline loops: CDR1 SNHLY, CDR2 FYNNEI. Germline trimming cut 7 bases from V and 6 bases from J; bases unmatched to any gene: 7. CDR3 sequence (DNA): TGTGCCAGCACTGAGGGACAGGGGGCGGGTCAGCCCCAGCATTTT. Translation: CASTEGQGAGQPQHF.

This clone turned up a few times. V and J are TRBV6-5 and TRBJ2-3; perhaps TRBD1 as D (5 bases). The V gene's germline CDR1 is MNHEY and CDR2 SVGAGI. This CDR3 spans 15 amino acids. Trimming took off 2 bases at V and 0 bases at J, with 9 bases between the two ends. CDR3 loop: CASSYKGWSTDTQYF. The CDR3 DNA reads as TGTGCCAGCAGTTACAAGGGGTGGAGCACAGATACGCAGTATTTT.

This clone was observed a handful of times. The chain recombines TRBV9 with TRBJ2-2; TRBD2 matches at 13 bases. Per germline, CDR1 SGDLS and CDR2 YYNGEE. This CDR3 is built from 18 residues. Trimming cost V 0 bases and J 4 bases; bases outside gene matches: 6. The CDR3 DNA sequence: TGTGCCAGCAGCGTAGGTACTAGCGGGGGGGCTACCACCGGGGAGCTGTTTTTT. It yields the protein CASSVGTSGGATTGELFF.

In regard to this clone: The sample contains more than one DNA sequence encoding this CDR3. This chain's CDR3 is CSARGVDEQFF. In DNA, the CDR3 is TGCAGTGCTAGAGGGGTGGATGAGCAGTTCTTC. The chain couples TRBV20-1 to TRBJ2-1; D remains ambiguous. V gave up 1 base and J gave up 8 bases, with 6 bases separating them. From germline, CDR1 is DFQATT and CDR2 SNEGSKA (reference sequence). The length of the CDR3 is 11 residues.

The sample holds a few counts of this clone. The rearrangement uses TRBV5-6 and TRBJ1-3; D is unresolved. In germline, CDR1 is SGHDT, CDR2 YYEEEE. The CDR3 consists of 13 residues. Trimming took off 4 bases at V and 3 bases at J, with 8 bases between the two ends. The CDR3 sequence is CASSRTDGNTIYF. The CDR3 bases are TGTGCCAGCAGCCGGACTGATGGAAACACCATATATTTT. Complete variable domain (other parts from reference TRBV5-6 and TRBJ1-3): DAGVTQSPTHLIKTRGQQVTLRCSPKSGHDTVSWYQQALGQGPQFIFQYYEEEERQRGNFPDRFSGHQFPNYSSELNVNALLLGDSALYLCASSRTDGNTIYFGEGSWLTVV.

The chain has TRBV28 and TRBJ1-6; TRBD1 matches 10 bases. Germline CDR1 MDHEN, CDR2 SYDVKM. This CDR3 is built from 17 residues. The V segment lost 7 bases and the J segment 12 bases; nucleotides outside the gene matches: 18. CDR3 sequence (DNA): TGTGCCAGCATTCCGGGACAGGGGTTTCTAATTCGGGGACCCCTCCACTTT. As protein: CASIPGQGFLIRGPLHF. Using reference TRBV28 and TRBJ1-6 for the parts outside the CDR3, the full variable domain is DVKVTQSSRYLVKRTGEKVFLECVQDMDHENMFWYRQDPGLGLRLIYFSYDVKMKEKGDIPEGYSVSREKKERFSLILESASTNQTSMYLCASIPGQGFLIRGPLHFGNGTRLTVT.

This clone has just a few counts. V usage is TRBV29-1 and J usage is TRBJ1-1; TRBD1 might be the D (6 bases). This CDR3 contains 13 residues. The V and J ends lost 3 bases and 4 bases respectively, with 12 bases between them. Germline CDR1 is SQVTM and CDR2 is ANQGSEA. The CDR3 reads CSVEGGRGTEAFF. In DNA, the CDR3 is TGCAGCGTTGAGGGGGGGCGCGGCACTGAAGCTTTCTTT.

The chain combines TRBV7-2 with TRBJ1-2, with D possibly TRBD1 on 5 matching bases. There are 13 residues in the CDR3. V gave up 2 bases and J gave up 4 bases, with 8 bases separating them. The germline CDR1 and CDR2 sequences are SGHTA and FQGNSA. This CDR3 is CASSLSGVYGYTF. CDR3 nucleotides: TGTGCCAGCAGCTTATCGGGGGTCTATGGCTACACCTTC. Together with reference TRBV7-2 and TRBJ1-2, the CDR3 gives the full variable domain: GAGVSQSPSNKVTEKGKDVELRCDPISGHTALYWYRQSLGQGLEFLIYFQGNSAPDKSGLPSDRFSAERTGGSVSTLTIQRTQQEDSAVYLCASSLSGVYGYTFGSGTRLTVV.

V is TRBV7-9 and J is TRBJ1-3; D call uncertain. V shed 5 bases and J shed 0 bases, with 14 bases lying between them. CDR3 length: 16 residues. Germline CDR1 and CDR2: SEHNR and FQNEAQ (reference sequence). The CDR3 protein is CASSPVGDASGNTIYF. The CDR3 nucleotides are TGTGCCAGCAGCCCGGTAGGAGACGCCTCTGGAAACACCATATATTTT.

This rearrangement joins TRBV6-6 to TRBJ2-4; perhaps TRBD1 as D (5 bases). CDR1 is MNHNY and CDR2 is SVGAGI in the germline V gene (reference sequence). The ends were cut back, 6 bases at V and 4 bases at J, with 19 bases in the middle. There are 16 residues in the CDR3. CDR3 nucleotides: TGTGCCAGCAGCGGAGATCCGCAAAGGGGTAAAAACATTCAGTACTTC. Translating gives CASSGDPQRGKNIQYF.

This clone was counted only a few times. This CDR3 is CASNPVTGAQETQYF. The CDR3 DNA sequence: TGTGCCAGCAACCCAGTGACAGGGGCTCAAGAGACCCAGTACTTC. J is TRBJ2-5 and V is TRBV28; TRBD1 matches at 8 bases. Germline V gives CDR1 MDHEN, CDR2 SYDVKM. This CDR3 spans 15 amino acids. V shed 7 bases, J shed 2 bases, and the junction held 9 bases outside the gene matches.

The CDR3 protein is CASSALQQGAEGNTIYF. In nucleotides, the CDR3 is TGTGCCAGCAGCGCGCTACAACAGGGGGCTGAAGGAAACACCATATATTTT. The chain recombines TRBV9 with TRBJ1-3; 9 bases map to TRBD1. The ends lost 3 bases at V and 4 bases at J; junction bases unmatched: 11. The CDR3 totals 17 residues. Germline V gene data show CDR1 as SGDLS and CDR2 as YYNGEE.

The rearrangement links TRBV29-1 to TRBJ2-3; 7 bases map to TRBD2. Germline CDR1 is SQVTM and CDR2 is ANQGSEA. V dropped 0 bases and J dropped 3; count of bases not matched to a gene: 6. The CDR3 runs 15 residues. This chain's CDR3 is CSVEDPGGGTDTQYF. CDR3 DNA sequence: TGCAGCGTTGAAGACCCGGGGGGAGGAACAGATACGCAGTATTTT.

The V and J genes are TRBV4-2 and TRBJ2-3; possible D gene TRBD2, 7 bases. Germline CDR1 LGHNA, CDR2 YNFKEQ. The CDR3 extends over 17 amino acids. V shed 1 base and J shed 2 bases, with 16 bases lying between them. Here the CDR3 reads CASSQAYGGGATDTQYF. The CDR3 coding sequence is TGTGCCAGCAGCCAAGCCTACGGAGGGGGGGCCACAGATACGCAGTATTTT.

The chain couples TRBV28 to TRBJ2-4, with a possible D match to TRBD1 (7 bases). The CDR3 runs to 13 residues. Trimming cost V 6 bases and J 7 bases, with 13 bases left between them. Germline lookup yields CDR1 MDHEN and CDR2 SYDVKM. The CDR3 region is CASREGAVNIQYF. The CDR3 DNA is TGTGCCAGCAGGGAGGGGGCGGTGAACATTCAGTACTTC.

This clone was observed a few times. The rearrangement uses TRBV5-1 and TRBJ1-5; D remains ambiguous. The germline CDR1 and CDR2 sequences are SGHRS and YFSETQ. This CDR3 region has 15 residues. V lost 6 bases and J 3 bases, leaving 16 bases between the germline ends. The CDR3 bases are TGCGCCAGCACCCTAGATGGGTCGAACAATCAGCCCCAGCATTTT. Its translation: CASTLDGSNNQPQHF.

This clone was observed a few times. The sample holds other DNA sequences that translate to the same CDR3. CDR3 sequence (DNA): TGTGCCAGCAGCTTCAACACCGGGGAGCTGTTTTTT. Encoded protein: CASSFNTGELFF. The J gene is TRBJ2-2, the V gene TRBV7-2; no reliable D call. The CDR3 has 12 amino acids. CDR1 is SGHTA, CDR2 FQGNSA, per germline. V was trimmed by 3 bases and J by 2 bases, leaving 1 base between them.

V gene TRBV5-1 combines with J gene TRBJ2-1, with a possible D match to TRBD2 (6 bases). Trimming cost V 0 bases and J 6 bases, with 13 bases left between them. The CDR3 has 15 residues. Germline V gives CDR1 SGHRS, CDR2 YFSETQ. The CDR3 DNA sequence: TGCGCCAGCAGCTTGGATGGAGGGTTATCCAATGAGCAGTTCTTC. It translates to CASSLDGGLSNEQFF.

With regard to this clone: Different DNA sequences within this sample yield the same CDR3. The V call is TRBV29-1, the J call TRBJ2-3; the D is unclear. Trimming left V 3 bases short and J 4 bases short, with 5 bases between. Germline assignment: CDR1 SQVTM and CDR2 ANQGSEA. The CDR3 is 11 residues long. The CDR3 sequence is CSVDRADTQYF. CDR3 bases: TGCAGCGTTGACCGCGCAGATACGCAGTATTTT.

In this sample, this clone turned up a few times. The chain is built from TRBV18 and TRBJ2-1; D possibly corresponds to TRBD1 (6 bases). This CDR3 spans 15 amino acids. Per germline, CDR1 KGHSH and CDR2 LQKENI. V was clipped by 3 bases and J by 8 bases, with 17 bases between them. As DNA, the CDR3 is TGTGCCAGCTCACCCCAATCCGCAGGGGACGATGAGCAGTTCTTC. It translates to CASSPQSAGDDEQFF.

This clone was picked up one time. This chain links TRBV2 with TRBJ1-2; 7 nucleotides match TRBD1. CDR1 SNHLY and CDR2 FYNNEI come from the germline V gene. Trimming removed 6 bases from V and 6 bases from J; junction bases left unmatched: 7. The CDR3 totals 13 residues. CDR3: CASRPGQSHGYTF. CDR3 bases: TGTGCCAGCAGGCCGGGACAGTCCCATGGCTACACCTTC.

The chain couples TRBV4-1 to TRBJ2-1; D is unclear. This CDR3 is 12 amino acids long. CDR1 is MGHRA and CDR2 is YSYEKL in the germline V gene. The V gene lost 0 bases and the J gene lost 11 bases, with 8 bases spanning the gap. The DNA of the CDR3 is TGCGCCAGCAGCCAAGATGCGGCCAAGCAGTTCTTC. Protein sequence: CASSQDAAKQFF.

This clone has only a few counts. The V and J genes are TRBV30 and TRBJ2-6, with D tentatively TRBD2 (5 bases). The CDR3 length is 17 residues. V lost 4 bases, J lost 0 bases, and 16 bases lay in between. Per germline, CDR1 GTSNPN and CDR2 SVGIG (reference sequence). CDR3 loop: CAWNLLAVSSGANVLTF. The CDR3 bases are TGTGCCTGGAATCTCCTAGCTGTAAGCTCTGGGGCCAACGTCCTGACTTTC.

The chain is built from TRBV6-5 and TRBJ2-7; 7 bases match TRBD1. V was pared by 6 bases and J by 4 bases, with 6 bases of the junction left unmatched. CDR1 is MNHEY and CDR2 is SVGAGI in the germline V gene. CDR3 size: 13 residues. CDR3: CASSRDRAYEQYF. Written as DNA, the CDR3 is TGTGCCAGCAGCCGTGACAGGGCGTACGAGCAGTACTTC.